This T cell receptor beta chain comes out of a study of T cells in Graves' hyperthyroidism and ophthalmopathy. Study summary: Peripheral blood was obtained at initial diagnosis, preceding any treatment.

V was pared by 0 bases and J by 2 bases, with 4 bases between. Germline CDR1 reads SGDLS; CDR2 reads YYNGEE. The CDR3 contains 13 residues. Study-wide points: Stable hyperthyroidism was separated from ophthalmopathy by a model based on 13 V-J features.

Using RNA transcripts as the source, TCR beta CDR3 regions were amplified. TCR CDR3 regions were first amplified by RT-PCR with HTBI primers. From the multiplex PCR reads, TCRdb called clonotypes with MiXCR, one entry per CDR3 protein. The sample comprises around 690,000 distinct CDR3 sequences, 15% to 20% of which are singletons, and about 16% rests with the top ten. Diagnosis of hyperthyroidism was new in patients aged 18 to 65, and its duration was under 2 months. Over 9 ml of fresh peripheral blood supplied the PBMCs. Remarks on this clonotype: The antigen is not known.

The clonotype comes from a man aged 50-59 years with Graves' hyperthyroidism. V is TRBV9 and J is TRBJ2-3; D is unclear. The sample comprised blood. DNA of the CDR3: TGTGCCAGCAGCGTAGACGTCACAGATACGCAGTATTTT. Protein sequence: CASSVDVTDTQYF.